A selection of T cell receptor beta chains follows, all from one sample in a study of cytotoxic CD8 clonotypes in ibrutinib-treated CLL. Libraries were prepared by immunoSEQ multiplex PCR; TCRdb keeps only in-frame clonotypes and omits some of them. The table has some 14,000 clones, over 50% seen once. The sample was PBMCs, taken at an approximately 26-month disease-progression time point, from a patient treated with ibrutinib. Receptor source: a human donor with chronic lymphocytic leukemia. CDR3s leave out the opening cysteine and the closing phenylalanine or tryptophan.

TRBV29-1	TRBJ1-1	SVRRGGVEAF
TRBV7-9	TRBJ1-1	ASSLTGANTEAF
TRBV5-8	TRBJ2-7	ASSLGRVNSEQY
TRBV5-4	TRBJ2-7	ASRAAGQGYEQY
TRBV29-1	TRBJ2-7	SVTGQGLTYEQY
TRBV27	TRBJ1-2	ASSLTLNAGFYGYT
TRBV29-1	TRBJ2-1	SAGGGWSNEQF
TRBV5-4	TRBJ1-1	ASSLAGWDTEAF
TRBV4-1	TRBJ2-7	ASSPIVGPTIYEQY
TRBV27	TRBJ2-7	ASSQGGLSSEQY
TRBV11-2	TRBJ2-7	ASSSPDRGDEQY
TRBV5-6	TRBJ1-1	ASSLGLTLMNTEAF
TRBV5-1	TRBJ1-2	ASSATGPEGYT
TRBV10-3	TRBJ2-2	AILSGQAGVGELF
TRBV7-9	TRBJ2-1	ASSPSSKISNEQF
TRBV11-1	TRBJ2-1	ASSSPGTSGYNEQF
TRBV5-4	TRBJ2-5	ASSWGLAGGTQY
TRBV5-1	TRBJ1-2	ASSLQGARGGYT
TRBV2	TRBJ2-3	ASRAPSGGGRTDTQY
TRBV20-1	TRBJ2-3	SALDRDTQY
TRBV5-6	TRBJ2-3	ASSLELLTGFTDTQY
TRBV20-1	TRBJ2-7	SATGPYEQY